Presented here are 21 T cell receptor beta chains from one specimen sequenced in a study of blood T cell repertoires in COVID-19. The data were produced by immunoSEQ multiplex PCR, yet TCRdb's version contains in-frame clones alone and is incomplete. The table has 150,000 to 200,000 clones, 60% to 80% seen once. Input material: peripheral blood. These receptors were taken from a woman in her 70s with acute or convalescent COVID-19.

The V and J genes are TRBV6-5 and TRBJ2-1; maybe TRBD1 (6 bases). Trimming cost V 7 bases and J 12 bases, with 19 bases left between them. This CDR3 comprises 13 residues. The germline V gene has CDR1 MNHEY and CDR2 SVGAGI. CDR3 bases: TGTGCCAGCACGAAAGACCTGGACAGTTGGCAGTTCTTC. Translating gives CASTKDLDSWQFF.

V is TRBV6-4 and J is TRBJ1-1; the D is unclear. Trimming shortened V by 4 bases and J by 6 bases, and 15 bases separated the two germline ends. The CDR3 consists of 14 residues. The germline gives CDR1 MRHNA, CDR2 SNTAGT. DNA of the CDR3: TGTGCCAGCAGTGCCGGGGAGGAGGAGGCTGAAGCTTTCTTT. This translates into CASSAGEEEAEAFF.

The CDR3 sequence is CASSKGLAGEGSYEQYF. CDR3 coding DNA: TGTGCCAGCTCAAAAGGACTAGCGGGAGAGGGGTCCTACGAGCAGTACTTC. This sequence joins TRBV18 and TRBJ2-7, with 13 bases lining up with TRBD2. In germline, CDR1 is KGHSH, CDR2 LQKENI. This CDR3 is built from 17 residues. V gave up 5 bases and J gave up 1 base; unmatched junction bases: 8. Looking up the rest from reference TRBV18 and TRBJ2-7 gives the full variable domain: NAGVMQNPRHLVRRRGQEARLRCSPMKGHSHVYWYRQLPEEGLKFMVYLQKENIIDESGMPKERFSAEFPKEGPSILRIQQVVRGDSAAYFCASSKGLAGEGSYEQYFGPGTRLTVT.

J is TRBJ2-1 and V is TRBV9; D might be TRBD2 (5 bases). V was shortened by 3 bases and J by 6 bases, with 16 bases between the two germline ends. Germline V gene sequence: CDR1 SGDLS, CDR2 YYNGEE. This CDR3 is 15 amino acids long. The CDR3 DNA reads as TGTGCCAGCAGCGCCTGGGTGGGTGAGGGCAATGAGCAGTTCTTC. It encodes CASSAWVGEGNEQFF.

V and J are TRBV7-2 and TRBJ2-7; TRBD2 agrees at 7 bases. Germline CDR1 is SGHTA and CDR2 is FQGNSA. There are 18 residues in the CDR3. Trimming cost V 4 bases and J 1 base; bases outside gene matches: 16. CDR3 nucleotides: TGTGCCAGCAGCTCAAGGGCATCGGTTGGGAGGGCTTCCTACGAGCAGTACTTC. Protein: CASSSRASVGRASYEQYF. Looking up the rest from reference TRBV7-2 and TRBJ2-7 gives the full variable domain: GAGVSQSPSNKVTEKGKDVELRCDPISGHTALYWYRQSLGQGLEFLIYFQGNSAPDKSGLPSDRFSAERTGGSVSTLTIQRTQQEDSAVYLCASSSRASVGRASYEQYFGPGTRLTVT.

This clone came up a few times. This sequence joins TRBV3-1 (or the pseudogene TRBV3-2) and TRBJ2-7, with 8 positions matching TRBD2. The CDR3 spans 14 residues. V was clipped by 4 bases and J by 4 bases; unmatched bases: 6. Germline V gene sequence: CDR1 LGHDT, CDR2 YNNKEL (reference sequence). The CDR3 spells CASSPPGGPYEQYF. The CDR3 DNA is TGTGCCAGCAGCCCGCCGGGAGGGCCGTACGAGCAGTACTTC.

This sequence joins TRBV29-1 and TRBJ1-5; TRBD1 might be the D (5 bases). CDR1 and CDR2 from the germline V gene are SQVTM and ANQGSEA. Trimming cost V 6 bases and J 2 bases, with 23 bases left between them. The CDR3 has 17 amino acids. Written as DNA, the CDR3 is TGCAGCGTCAAAGGACAAATGAAGATGATTGGCAATCAGCCCCAGCATTTT. Translated, it gives CSVKGQMKMIGNQPQHF. Based on the CDR3 plus reference TRBV29-1 and TRBJ1-5, the full variable domain is SAVISQKPSRDICQRGTSLTIQCQVDSQVTMMFWYRQQPGQSLTLIATANQGSEATYESGFVIDKFPISRPNLTFSTLTVSNMSPEDSSIYLCSVKGQMKMIGNQPQHFGDGTRLSIL.

This clone has a single count. In DNA form, the CDR3 reads TGTGCCGGGACAGAGACAGGGCGAAATTCACCCCTCCACTTT. This translates into CAGTETGRNSPLHF. The J gene is TRBJ1-6, the V gene TRBV30; 7 bases align to TRBD1. J lost 7 bases, V lost 8 bases, and 11 bases had no gene match. Germline V CDR1 and CDR2: GTSNPN, SVGIG (reference sequence). The CDR3 length is 14 residues.

The rearrangement uses TRBV7-9 and TRBJ2-2; no clear D gene. Per the germline V gene, CDR1 is SEHNR and CDR2 is FQNEAQ (reference sequence). The CDR3 sequence is 12 residues long. Trimming stripped 6 bases from V and 5 bases from J, with 7 bases between. Here the CDR3 DNA reads TGTGCCAGCAGAAAACTGACCGGGGAGCTGTTTTTT. The encoded protein is CASRKLTGELFF.

This clone has only a few counts. The chain recombines TRBV4-2 with TRBJ2-3; TRBD2 matches at 7 bases. V lost 6 bases and J lost 2; bases outside the gene matches: 5. CDR1 and CDR2 (germline): LGHNA, YNFKEQ. The CDR3 loop spans 14 amino acids. CDR3 residues: CASSRGVDTDTQYF. CDR3 in DNA: TGTGCCAGCAGTCGGGGGGTTGACACAGATACGCAGTATTTT.

The chain uses TRBV27 and TRBJ2-5; TRBD1 matches 11 bases. Germline CDR1 reads MNHEY; CDR2 reads SMNVEV (reference sequence). Trimming cost V 4 bases and J 9 bases; bases outside gene matches: 10. The CDR3 totals 15 residues. The CDR3 bases are TGTGCCAGCAGTTCACGGGACAGGGGGGCAGGGGCCCAGTACTTC. Amino acids: CASSSRDRGAGAQYF.

This chain uses TRBV4-2 with TRBJ2-6, with 12 bases aligning to TRBD1. Germline V gene data show CDR1 as LGHNA and CDR2 as YNFKEQ. With V trimmed by 0 bases and J by 4 bases, 4 bases remained unmatched. This CDR3 has 18 amino acids. The CDR3 DNA reads TGTGCCAGCAGCCAAGAGGGACAGGGGGCAAGAGGGGCCAACGTCCTGACTTTC. Translating gives CASSQEGQGARGANVLTF.

This clone occurred a few times. This chain joins TRBV27 and TRBJ2-7, with D possibly TRBD1 on 6 matching bases. CDR3 length: 14 residues. V gave up 4 bases and J gave up 0 bases, with 10 bases separating them. Germline V gives CDR1 MNHEY, CDR2 SMNVEV (reference sequence). CDR3 in DNA: TGTGCCAGCAGTTCCACAGGGAGCTCCTACGAGCAGTACTTC. This encodes CASSSTGSSYEQYF.

This clone was observed a single time. The chain uses TRBV25-1 and TRBJ1-6; 7 bases match TRBD1. The V segment lost 7 bases and the J segment 8 bases; nucleotides outside the gene matches: 8. Per the germline V gene, CDR1 is MGHDK and CDR2 is SYGVNS. This CDR3 has 14 amino acids. As DNA, the CDR3 is TGTGCCAGCAAGCGGACAGGCGAGCATTCACCCCTCCACTTT. Its protein is CASKRTGEHSPLHF.

Of note for this clone: Other DNA sequences of this sample code for an identical CDR3. The chain recombines TRBV29-1 with TRBJ1-2; D gene ambiguous. Deletions cut 0 bases from V and 6 bases from J, with 5 bases between. Per the germline V gene, CDR1 is SQVTM and CDR2 is ANQGSEA. The CDR3 has 11 amino acids. Written as DNA, the CDR3 is TGCAGCGTTGAAGATCTAGATGGCTACACCTTC. Its protein product is CSVEDLDGYTF.

The chain recombines TRBV6-2 or TRBV6-3 with TRBJ1-5, with TRBD1 as a possible D gene (5 bases). The CDR3 loop spans 14 amino acids. The V and J ends lost 6 bases and 7 bases respectively, with 16 bases between them. Germline CDR1 is MNHEY and CDR2 is SVGEGT. The CDR3 nucleotides read TGTGCCAGCAGCTTTCAAGCAGGGTACCAGCCCCAGCATTTT. It specifies CASSFQAGYQPQHF.

In its sample, this clone was seen once. The chain recombines TRBV7-2 with TRBJ2-2; D ambiguous. The germline V gene has CDR1 SGHTA and CDR2 FQGNSA. This CDR3 region has 14 residues. Between the trimmed V and J ends, which lost 5 bases and 6 bases, there was a span of 13 bases. CDR3 region: CASSPQVTAGELFF. CDR3 in DNA: TGTGCCAGCAGCCCCCAGGTGACGGCCGGGGAGCTGTTTTTT. Full variable domain (remainder filled in from reference TRBV7-2 and TRBJ2-2): GAGVSQSPSNKVTEKGKDVELRCDPISGHTALYWYRQSLGQGLEFLIYFQGNSAPDKSGLPSDRFSAERTGGSVSTLTIQRTQQEDSAVYLCASSPQVTAGELFFGEGSRLTVL.

V gene TRBV5-5 combines with J gene TRBJ1-3; 7 bases map to TRBD1. This CDR3 is built from 14 residues. The germline V gene encodes CDR1 SGHKS and CDR2 YYEKEE (reference sequence). V was pared by 4 bases and J by 9 bases, with 10 bases of the junction left unmatched. The CDR3 bases are TGTGCCAGCAGCGCCGGGACAGTAGGAGCCACCATATATTTT. This codes for CASSAGTVGATIYF. The whole variable domain, filled in from reference TRBV5-5 and TRBJ1-3, reads DAGVTQSPTHLIKTRGQQVTLRCSPISGHKSVSWYQQVLGQGPQFIFQYYEKEERGRGNFPDRFSARQFPNYSSELNVNALLLGDSALYLCASSAGTVGATIYFGEGSWLTVV.

This clone was found once. The chain joins TRBV5-1 to TRBJ1-1; a weak D match, TRBD1 (5 bases). The CDR3 loop spans 15 amino acids. Germline CDR1 and CDR2: SGHRS and YFSETQ. V was pared by 0 bases and J by 0 bases, with 9 bases between. The CDR3 DNA is TGCGCCAGCAGCTTGGTCTCACAGGTGAACACTGAAGCTTTCTTT. Amino acid sequence: CASSLVSQVNTEAFF.

The rearrangement links TRBV5-4 to TRBJ2-1, with 7 nucleotides matching TRBD2. Looked up from germline, CDR1 is SGHNT and CDR2 is YYREEE (reference sequence). The CDR3 loop spans 15 amino acids. After removal of 0 bases from V and 7 bases from J, the junction contained 7 bases not matched to a gene. CDR3 DNA: TGTGCCAGCAGCTTGGACGTGGGGGAGGGAAATGAGCAGTTCTTC. Protein sequence: CASSLDVGEGNEQFF.

The CDR3 spells CASRLAANTGELFF. DNA for the CDR3: TGTGCCAGCAGACTAGCGGCGAACACCGGGGAGCTGTTTTTT. The V gene is TRBV6-4, the J gene TRBJ2-2; the match to TRBD2 covers 8 bases. Germline-derived CDR1 and CDR2 are MRHNA and SNTAGT. The CDR3 totals 14 residues. V shed 6 bases, J shed 0 bases, and the junction held 0 bases outside the gene matches.